This T cell receptor (beta chain) comes out of a study of beta chain features in type 1 diabetes. Study results and caveats: Across all four CD4+ subsets, people with type 1 diabetes showed modestly shorter TCRB CDR3s. cDNA-based sequencing might over-represent cells highly expressing TCR.

The CDR3 sequence is 14 residues long. The trim removed 0 bases at V and 7 bases at J, leaving 3 bases unmatched. Per germline, CDR1 WNHNN and CDR2 SYGVQD (reference sequence). As to this clone: The antigen remains undetermined.

Sequenced material consisted of expressed TCRB transcripts (all of the isolated RNA was reverse transcribed). Clones were read by immunoSEQ multiplex PCR, and TCRdb kept only the in-frame ones, dropping some. This sample has 400,000 or so clones, with around 13% found just once. Sort purity for all populations was recorded as exceeding 98%. This TCR came from a woman aged 18-30 years with type 1 diabetes. The rearrangement links TRBV10-1 to TRBJ2-4; 7 bases are a match to TRBD1. The source material was naive CD4+ T cells from blood. CDR3 DNA sequence: TGCGCCAGCAGTGAGTCGACACAGGGGAACATTCAGTACTTC. Translation: CASSESTQGNIQYF.